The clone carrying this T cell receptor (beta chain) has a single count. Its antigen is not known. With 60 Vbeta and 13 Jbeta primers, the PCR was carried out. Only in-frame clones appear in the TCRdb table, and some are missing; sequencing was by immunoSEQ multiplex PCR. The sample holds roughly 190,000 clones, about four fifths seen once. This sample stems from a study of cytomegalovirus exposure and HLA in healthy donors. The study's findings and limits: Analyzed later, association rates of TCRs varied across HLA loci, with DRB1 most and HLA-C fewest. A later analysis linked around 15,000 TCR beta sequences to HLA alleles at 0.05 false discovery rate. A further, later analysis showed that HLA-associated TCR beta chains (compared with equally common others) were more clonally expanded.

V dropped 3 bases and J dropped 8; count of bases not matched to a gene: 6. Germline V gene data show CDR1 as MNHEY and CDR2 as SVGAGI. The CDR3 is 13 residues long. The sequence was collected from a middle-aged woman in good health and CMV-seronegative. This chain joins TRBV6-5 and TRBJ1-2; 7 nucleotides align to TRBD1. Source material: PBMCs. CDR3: CASSYLRDSGYTF. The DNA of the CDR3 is TGTGCCAGCAGTTATCTCCGGGACAGCGGCTACACCTTC.